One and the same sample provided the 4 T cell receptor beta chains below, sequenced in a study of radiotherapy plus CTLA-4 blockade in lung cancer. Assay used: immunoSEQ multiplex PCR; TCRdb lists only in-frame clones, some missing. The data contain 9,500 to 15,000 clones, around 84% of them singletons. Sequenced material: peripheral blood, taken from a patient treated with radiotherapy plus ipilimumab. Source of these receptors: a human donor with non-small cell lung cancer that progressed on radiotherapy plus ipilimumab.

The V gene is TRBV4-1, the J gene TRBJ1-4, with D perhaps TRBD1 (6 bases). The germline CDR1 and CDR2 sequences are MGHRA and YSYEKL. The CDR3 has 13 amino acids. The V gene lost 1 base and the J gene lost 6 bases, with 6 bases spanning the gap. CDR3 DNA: TGCGCCAGCAGCCAAGCAGGGGATGAAAAACTGTTTTTT. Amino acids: CASSQAGDEKLFF.

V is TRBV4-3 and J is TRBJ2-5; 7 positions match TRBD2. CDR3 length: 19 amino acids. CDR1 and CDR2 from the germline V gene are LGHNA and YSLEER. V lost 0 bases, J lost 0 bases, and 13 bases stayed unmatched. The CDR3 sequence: CASSQDWGGGVADQETQYF. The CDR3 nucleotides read TGCGCCAGCAGCCAAGATTGGGGGGGAGGGGTAGCGGACCAAGAGACCCAGTACTTC.

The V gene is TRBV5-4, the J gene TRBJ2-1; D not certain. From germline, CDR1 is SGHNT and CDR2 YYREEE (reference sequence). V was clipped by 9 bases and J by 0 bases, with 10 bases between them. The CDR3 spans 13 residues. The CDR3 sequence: CATQADSYNEQFF. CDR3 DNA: TGTGCCACCCAGGCGGACTCCTACAATGAGCAGTTCTTC.

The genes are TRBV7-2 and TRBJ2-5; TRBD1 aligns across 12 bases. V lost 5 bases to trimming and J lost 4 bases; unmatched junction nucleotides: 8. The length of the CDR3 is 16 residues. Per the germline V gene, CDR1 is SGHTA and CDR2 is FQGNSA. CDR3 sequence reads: CASSPFGTGGLETQYF. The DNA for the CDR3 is TGTGCCAGCAGCCCCTTTGGGACAGGGGGCCTAGAGACCCAGTACTTC.